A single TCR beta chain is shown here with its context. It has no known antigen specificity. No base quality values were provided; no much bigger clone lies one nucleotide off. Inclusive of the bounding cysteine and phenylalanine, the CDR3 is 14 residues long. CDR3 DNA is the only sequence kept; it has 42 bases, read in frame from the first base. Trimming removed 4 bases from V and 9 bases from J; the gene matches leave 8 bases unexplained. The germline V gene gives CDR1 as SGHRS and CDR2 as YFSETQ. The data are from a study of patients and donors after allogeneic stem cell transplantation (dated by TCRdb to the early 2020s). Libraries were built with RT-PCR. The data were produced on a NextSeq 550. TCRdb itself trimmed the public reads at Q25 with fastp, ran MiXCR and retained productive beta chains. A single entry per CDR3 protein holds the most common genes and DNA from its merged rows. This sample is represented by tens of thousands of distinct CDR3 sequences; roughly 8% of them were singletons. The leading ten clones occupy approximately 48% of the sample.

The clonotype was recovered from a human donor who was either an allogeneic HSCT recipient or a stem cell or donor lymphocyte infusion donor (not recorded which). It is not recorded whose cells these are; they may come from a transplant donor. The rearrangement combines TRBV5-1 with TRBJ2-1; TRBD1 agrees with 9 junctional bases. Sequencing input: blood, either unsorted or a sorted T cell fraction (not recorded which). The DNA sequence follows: TGCGCCAGCAGCGGGCGAGCGGACAGGGGTGAGCAGTTCTTC. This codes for CASSGRADRGEQFF.